This entry features one T cell receptor beta chain sequence. The antigen is unknown. With 5 bases removed from V and 2 bases from J, the gap between germline ends came to 9 bases. The CDR3 loop spans 13 amino acids. Germline assignment: CDR1 MNHEY and CDR2 SMNVEV (reference sequence). The record originates from a study of T cell responses to AZD1222 COVID-19 vaccine. Overall study findings and caveats: The study identified only six AZD1222 recipients as seropositive at baseline.

TCRdb's table, derived via immunoSEQ multiplex PCR, lists solely in-frame clones and lacks some. The sample carries around 150,000 clones, about nine tenths recorded once. Pooling covered second doses at about 4 or about 12 weeks. The starting material was peripheral blood, obtained 28 days after the second AZD1222 dose. The chain carries TRBV27 and TRBJ1-2; D is perhaps TRBD1 (5 bases). The receptor was isolated from an adult who received the AZD1222 COVID-19 vaccine. CDR3 sequence: CASSPRGNYGYTF. The DNA for the CDR3 is TGTGCCAGCAGTCCTAGGGGAAACTATGGCTACACCTTC.